Below, 14 T cell receptor beta chains from the same sample are listed, as sequenced in a study of blood T cell repertoires in COVID-19. Libraries were prepared by immunoSEQ multiplex PCR; TCRdb keeps only in-frame clonotypes and omits some of them. The top ten hold approximately 1.8% of the sample, which has about 480,000 clones, around 87% seen once. The sequenced material came from PBMCs or T cells enriched from blood (not recorded which). Receptors originate from a woman aged 40 to 50 who had recovered from COVID-19.

This chain uses TRBV5-6 with TRBJ2-6; 7 bases align to TRBD2. The V segment lost 4 bases and the J segment 2 bases; nucleotides outside the gene matches: 6. This CDR3 spans 16 amino acids. CDR1 is SGHDT and CDR2 is YYEEEE in the germline V gene. CDR3 sequence reads: CASSHIAGAGANVLTF. The CDR3 nucleotides are TGTGCCAGCAGCCACATCGCGGGAGCTGGGGCCAACGTCCTGACTTTC.

The V gene is TRBV5-1, the J gene TRBJ1-1; TRBD1 matches 7 bases. CDR3 length equals 15 residues. Germline V CDR1 and CDR2: SGHRS, YFSETQ. Unmatched junction bases numbered 3, after V lost 0 bases and J lost 1 base. The CDR3 nucleotides are TGCGCCAGCAGCTTGGGGACAGGTCAGAACACTGAAGCTTTCTTT. Its protein is CASSLGTGQNTEAFF. The full variable domain, rest sourced from reference TRBV5-1 and TRBJ1-1, is KAGVTQTPRYLIKTRGQQVTLSCSPISGHRSVSWYQQTPGQGLQFLFEYFSETQRNKGNFPGRFSGRQFSNSRSEMNVSTLELGDSALYLCASSLGTGQNTEAFFGQGTRLTVV.

The chain recombines TRBV18 with TRBJ2-3, with D unresolved. V shed 0 bases and J shed 2 bases, with 12 bases lying between them. CDR1 is KGHSH and CDR2 is LQKENI in the germline V gene. This CDR3 spans 16 amino acids. In DNA, the CDR3 is TGTGCCAGCTCACCACCACTGGTATCCATCACAGATACGCAGTATTTT. Residues: CASSPPLVSITDTQYF.

This chain links TRBV6-1 with TRBJ2-6; possible D gene TRBD2, 6 bases. Germline V gives CDR1 MNHNS, CDR2 SASEGT. V was clipped by 3 bases and J by 1 base, with 13 bases between them. This CDR3 is built from 17 residues. The CDR3 protein is CASSEEGRGSGANVLTF. As DNA, the CDR3 is TGTGCCAGCAGTGAGGAGGGGCGTGGATCTGGGGCCAACGTCCTGACTTTC.

This chain connects TRBV6-5 to TRBJ2-3; D is unresolved. Per the germline V gene, CDR1 is MNHEY and CDR2 is SVGAGI. The V end was cut by 0 bases, the J end by 0 bases, with 10 bases between. The CDR3 has 16 residues. CDR3 in amino acids: CASSYSRLSSTDTQYF. CDR3 in DNA: TGTGCCAGCAGTTACTCGCGCCTATCTAGCACAGATACGCAGTATTTT.

CDR3 amino acids: CATSDGRGWARYVSDSNQPQHF. CDR3 DNA: TGTGCCACCAGTGATGGGAGGGGGTGGGCCCGCTACGTTTCCGATAGCAATCAGCCCCAGCATTTT. The chain links TRBV24-1 to TRBJ1-5; a weak D match, TRBD1 (6 bases). Germline V gene lookup returns CDR1 KGHDR and CDR2 SFDVKD. Trimming stripped 3 bases from V and 0 bases from J, with 29 bases between. The length of the CDR3 is 22 residues.

The chain links TRBV18 to TRBJ1-1; D ambiguous. CDR3 length: 14 residues. The V gene's germline CDR1 is KGHSH and CDR2 LQKENI. V was trimmed by 4 bases and J by 1 base, leaving 10 bases between them. CDR3 residues: CASSQTTANTEAFF. For the CDR3, the DNA is TGTGCCAGCTCACAAACAACAGCGAACACTGAAGCTTTCTTT.

This chain uses TRBV4-1 with TRBJ1-5; D gene ambiguous. V was trimmed by 6 bases and J by 0 bases, leaving 9 bases between them. Germline values: CDR1 MGHRA, CDR2 YSYEKL. There are 14 residues in the CDR3. In DNA, the CDR3 is TGCGCCAGCAGTGTACTCCTTAGCAATCAGCCCCAGCATTTT. It encodes CASSVLLSNQPQHF.

The genes are TRBV19 and TRBJ2-3, with 8 bases lining up with TRBD2. The ends lost 7 bases at V and 3 bases at J; junction bases unmatched: 3. The CDR3 contains 13 residues. The V gene's germline CDR1 is LNHDA and CDR2 SQIVND (reference sequence). CDR3 bases: TGTGCCAGTAACGGCGGGAGGACAGATACGCAGTATTTT. This encodes CASNGGRTDTQYF. Full variable domain (missing parts from reference TRBV19 and TRBJ2-3): DGGITQSPKYLFRKEGQNVTLSCEQNLNHDAMYWYRQDPGQGLRLIYYSQIVNDFQKGDIAEGYSVSREKKESFPLTVTSAQKNPTAFYLCASNGGRTDTQYFGPGTRLTVL.

The genes are TRBV7-6 and TRBJ1-6; D perhaps matches TRBD1 (6 bases). In germline, CDR1 is SGHVS, CDR2 FNYEAQ. This CDR3 has 15 residues. The V end lost 4 bases, the J end lost 7 bases, and 14 bases lay between the germline ends. In DNA, the CDR3 is TGTGCCAGCAGCTCAGGCGGGGGGCCAAATTCACCCCTCCACTTT. This sequence encodes CASSSGGGPNSPLHF.

The chain carries TRBV5-4 and TRBJ1-2; D gene unclear. Germline-derived CDR1 and CDR2 are SGHNT and YYREEE (reference sequence). Deletions cut 7 bases from V and 8 bases from J, with 21 bases between. The CDR3 has 14 residues. The CDR3 DNA follows: TGTGCCAGCGCACAGACCGTGACCACTAGGGGCTACACCTTC. Its translation: CASAQTVTTRGYTF.

The V call is TRBV3-1 (or the pseudogene TRBV3-2), the J call TRBJ2-1; 11 bases fit TRBD2. The ends lost 0 bases at V and 3 bases at J; junction bases unmatched: 4. Germline V lookup: CDR1 LGHDT, CDR2 YNNKEL (reference sequence). This CDR3 region has 17 residues. The CDR3 sequence: CASSQEGGLAVYNEQFF. CDR3 DNA: TGTGCCAGCAGCCAAGAAGGGGGACTAGCGGTCTACAATGAGCAGTTCTTC.

The chain is built from TRBV3-1 (or the pseudogene TRBV3-2) and TRBJ1-5, with D possibly TRBD1 on 6 matching bases. Germline CDR1 is LGHDT and CDR2 is YNNKEL (reference sequence). V shed 3 bases and J shed 0 bases, with 21 bases lying between them. The CDR3 contains 19 residues. The CDR3 coding sequence is TGTGCCAGCAGCCATCACACCCGGGACACCATTAATAGCAATCAGCCCCAGCATTTT. Protein product: CASSHHTRDTINSNQPQHF.

The rearrangement uses TRBV5-4 and TRBJ2-1; TRBD2 is a possible D gene (6 bases). Germline assignment: CDR1 SGHNT and CDR2 YYREEE (reference sequence). V lost 2 bases and J lost 3, with 12 bases in between. This CDR3 spans 15 amino acids. As DNA, the CDR3 is TGTGCCAGCAGCTTTAAGGAGCGGGTCTACAATGAGCAGTTCTTC. Residues: CASSFKERVYNEQFF.